This T cell receptor (beta chain) was sequenced for a study of glioma-infiltrating T cells. Study-level results: Above-expected tissue-blood divergence occurred in all gliomas, most in low-grade ones.

The germline CDR1 and CDR2 sequences are LGHNA and YNFKEQ. Trimming cost V 5 bases and J 0 bases, with 7 bases left between them. CDR3 length equals 13 residues. At least ten counts were recorded for this clonotype. Antigen unknown. Amplification of TCR alpha and beta CDR3 regions from RNA used iRepertoire nested multiplex PCR. TCRdb processed the multiplex PCR reads anew with MiXCR; each CDR3 protein has one entry. The data show approximately 120,000 distinct CDR3 sequences, with under 30% seen just once and around a third held by the top ten. This sequence originates from a human donor with low-grade glioma or glioblastoma, undergoing nonglioma brain surgery, or in good health (not recorded which). Sequencing used glioma tissue, nonneoplastic brain tissue, or PBMCs (not recorded which). This chain uses TRBV4-2 with TRBJ1-1, with no clear D. The CDR3 loop reads CASSGRMNTEAFF. CDR3 DNA: TGTGCCAGCAGCGGACGGATGAACACTGAAGCTTTCTTT.